Shown below are 29 T cell receptor beta chains from a single sample sequenced in a study of blood T cell repertoires in COVID-19. Libraries were prepared by immunoSEQ multiplex PCR; TCRdb keeps only in-frame clonotypes and omits some of them. The table shows 120,000 to 150,000 clones, with more than 70% occurring only once. Sample: peripheral blood. The receptor set was obtained from a man in his fifties or sixties with active or convalescent COVID-19.

Remarks on this clone: The sample has other DNA sequences that encode this CDR3 too. This chain's CDR3 is CASSQGTSADTQYF. DNA for the CDR3: TGCGCCAGCAGCCAAGGGACTAGTGCAGATACGCAGTATTTT. The V and J genes are TRBV4-3 and TRBJ2-3, with 7 bases matching TRBD2. The germline gives CDR1 LGHNA, CDR2 YSLEER. The CDR3 sequence is 14 residues long. V lost 1 base, J lost 4 bases, and 2 bases stayed unmatched.

Here the CDR3 DNA reads TGCGCCAGCAGCCAAGCCCCTGGCACAGATACGCAGTATTTT. Amino acid sequence: CASSQAPGTDTQYF. The gene calls are TRBV4-3 and TRBJ2-3; D is undetermined. The CDR3 contains 14 residues. Germline CDR1 is LGHNA and CDR2 is YSLEER. The V gene lost 1 base and the J gene lost 1 base, with 6 bases spanning the gap.

This sequence joins TRBV3-1 (or the pseudogene TRBV3-2) and TRBJ1-6; D remains ambiguous. CDR1 LGHDT and CDR2 YNNKEL come from the germline V gene (reference sequence). The ends were cut back, 0 bases at V and 10 bases at J, with 7 bases in the middle. The CDR3 totals 13 residues. The CDR3 nucleotides are TGTGCCAGCAGCCAAGACCCTAGGTCACCCCTCCACTTT. As protein: CASSQDPRSPLHF.

V and J are TRBV28 and TRBJ1-1; D perhaps matches TRBD1 (6 bases). Germline V CDR1 and CDR2: MDHEN, SYDVKM. The CDR3 spans 13 residues. Trimming took off 6 bases at V and 5 bases at J, with 13 bases between the two ends. The CDR3 DNA sequence: TGTGCCAGCAGAGCGACAGGCCGGACTGAAGCTTTCTTT. Translating gives CASRATGRTEAFF.

The chain uses TRBV5-3 and TRBJ1-5, with D possibly matching TRBD1 (6 bases). TRBV5-3 is an ORF for which the function is uncertain. The CDR3 length is 17 residues. Trimming left V 0 bases short and J 2 bases short, with 15 bases between. CDR3 in amino acids: CARSLVGDRFGNQPQHF. The CDR3 region has the DNA TGTGCCAGAAGCTTGGTGGGAGACAGGTTCGGCAATCAGCCCCAGCATTTT.

This clone was observed a single time. The chain employs TRBV7-2 and TRBJ2-1; TRBD1 agrees at 10 bases. CDR1 and CDR2 from the germline V gene are SGHTA and FQGNSA. The junction had 3 bases not matched to a gene; V was cut back by 2 bases and J by 5 bases. This CDR3 is built from 15 residues. The CDR3 DNA reads TGTGCCAGCAGCTTACAGGGACAGGGGAACAATGAGCAGTTCTTC. Amino acid sequence: CASSLQGQGNNEQFF. Full variable domain (remainder filled in from reference TRBV7-2 and TRBJ2-1): GAGVSQSPSNKVTEKGKDVELRCDPISGHTALYWYRQSLGQGLEFLIYFQGNSAPDKSGLPSDRFSAERTGGSVSTLTIQRTQQEDSAVYLCASSLQGQGNNEQFFGPGTRLTVL.

In its sample, this clone was seen a few times. This chain joins TRBV28 and TRBJ2-7; 7 bases line up with TRBD2. Trimming removed 6 bases from V and 4 bases from J; junction bases left unmatched: 3. Germline V lookup: CDR1 MDHEN, CDR2 SYDVKM. This CDR3 has 12 residues. CDR3 protein: CASRSGAYEQYF. Written as DNA, the CDR3 is TGTGCCAGCAGAAGCGGGGCTTACGAGCAGTACTTC.

This clone was recorded only once. The chain uses TRBV7-2 and TRBJ2-3, with TRBD2 matching 9 bases. The length of the CDR3 is 15 residues. V trimming: 7 bases; J trimming: 11 bases; junction bases outside the gene matches: 16. Germline V gene data show CDR1 as SGHTA and CDR2 as FQGNSA. The CDR3 sequence is CASKGSGRSTLRQYF. DNA for the CDR3: TGTGCCAGCAAAGGAAGCGGGAGGAGTACCTTGAGGCAGTATTTT.

This rearrangement joins TRBV29-1 to TRBJ2-5; D remains unclear. Germline-derived CDR1 and CDR2 are SQVTM and ANQGSEA. The CDR3 runs 12 residues. V shed 4 bases and J shed 3 bases, with 9 bases lying between them. CDR3 region: CSVADNKETQYF. CDR3 nucleotide sequence: TGCAGCGTTGCTGACAACAAAGAGACCCAGTACTTC.

This rearrangement joins TRBV10-3 to TRBJ1-5; D not resolved. The germline V gene has CDR1 ENHRY and CDR2 SYGVKD. The V end was cut by 5 bases, the J end by 2 bases, with 4 bases between. This CDR3 is 12 amino acids long. The CDR3 loop reads CAISQGNQPQHF. In DNA, the CDR3 is TGTGCCATCAGTCAGGGCAATCAGCCCCAGCATTTT.

V usage is TRBV5-1 and J usage is TRBJ2-2; 11 bases map to TRBD1. Germline values: CDR1 SGHRS, CDR2 YFSETQ. Trimming removed 1 base from V and 4 bases from J; junction bases left unmatched: 3. This CDR3 spans 16 amino acids. The CDR3 region has the DNA TGCGCCAGCAGCTTGATGGGACAGGGGGGCACCGGGGAGCTGTTTTTT. It is translated as CASSLMGQGGTGELFF.

The chain couples TRBV19 to TRBJ2-1; a weak D match, TRBD1 (6 bases). CDR1 and CDR2 from the germline V gene are LNHDA and SQIVND (reference sequence). The CDR3 totals 12 residues. V was pared by 5 bases and J by 9 bases, with 11 bases between. In nucleotides, the CDR3 is TGTGCCAGTAGTCCACAGGGTCCTGAGCAGTTCTTC. It is translated as CASSPQGPEQFF.

V usage is TRBV9 and J usage is TRBJ2-2, with D perhaps TRBD2 (6 bases). V was pared by 0 bases and J by 4 bases, with 22 bases between. The CDR3 extends over 19 amino acids. Per germline, CDR1 SGDLS and CDR2 YYNGEE. Written as DNA, the CDR3 is TGTGCCAGCAGCGTAGCTACCGCCGGGCGGGACGGTATCACCGGGGAGCTGTTTTTT. This gives the protein CASSVATAGRDGITGELFF.

As DNA, the CDR3 is TGCGCCAGCAGCCAAGGACTAGCGGGAAGCTTGAACGAGCAGTACTTC. It encodes CASSQGLAGSLNEQYF. The chain has TRBV4-1 and TRBJ2-7, with TRBD2 identical over 11 bases. Germline lookup yields CDR1 MGHRA and CDR2 YSYEKL. J lost 5 bases, V lost 1 base, and 7 bases had no gene match. The CDR3 is 16 residues long.

This chain uses TRBV11-1 with TRBJ1-1; tentative D call: TRBD1 (5 bases). CDR1 and CDR2 (germline): SGHAT, FQDESV (reference sequence). V lost 8 bases and J lost 0, with 10 bases in between. This CDR3 comprises 13 residues. The CDR3 region is CASGDSLNTEAFF. The CDR3 region has the DNA TGTGCCAGCGGTGACAGCTTGAACACTGAAGCTTTCTTT.

This chain connects TRBV7-6 to TRBJ1-1; D might be TRBD1 (5 bases). The CDR3 is 14 residues long. The V and J ends lost 4 bases and 4 bases respectively, with 13 bases between them. Germline CDR1 reads SGHVS; CDR2 reads FNYEAQ. The CDR3 region is CASSWDLEGTEAFF. In DNA, the CDR3 is TGTGCCAGCAGCTGGGACTTGGAGGGCACTGAAGCTTTCTTT.

The chain recombines TRBV10-3 with TRBJ1-6; tentatively, D is TRBD1 (5 bases). Germline CDR1 reads ENHRY; CDR2 reads SYGVKD. The CDR3 sequence is 15 residues long. Trimming removed 4 bases from V and 0 bases from J, with 7 bases in between. The CDR3 DNA sequence: TGTGCCATCAGTGTTGACAGCTCCTATAATTCACCCCTCCACTTT. Protein product: CAISVDSSYNSPLHF.

CDR3 DNA: TGTGCCAGCTACAGGACTAGCGGTTACGAGCAGTACTTC. Translated: CASYRTSGYEQYF. The genes are TRBV28 and TRBJ2-7; 10 positions agree with TRBD2. Looked up from germline, CDR1 is MDHEN and CDR2 is SYDVKM. The J segment lost 4 bases and the V segment lost 8 bases, leaving 5 bases of the junction unmatched. CDR3 length equals 13 residues.

The J gene is TRBJ2-7, the V gene TRBV19; D is perhaps TRBD1 (6 bases). Germline CDR1 and CDR2: LNHDA and SQIVND (reference sequence). The CDR3 sequence is 16 residues long. The V gene lost 8 bases and the J gene lost 3 bases, with 23 bases spanning the gap. For the CDR3, the DNA is TGTGCCAGTTCTCAGGGGTGGCGCGGTACTTACTACGAGCAGTACTTC. This gives the protein CASSQGWRGTYYEQYF.

This CDR3 reads CASSLSLQARDEQFF. Here the CDR3 DNA reads TGTGCCAGCAGCTTAAGTTTACAGGCCCGGGATGAGCAGTTCTTC. The chain carries TRBV5-4 and TRBJ2-1; D is possibly TRBD1 (5 bases). Trimming removed 2 bases from V and 8 bases from J, with 17 bases in between. CDR1 SGHNT and CDR2 YYREEE come from the germline V gene (reference sequence). The CDR3 runs to 15 residues.

The CDR3 reads CASSPPGTAYNEQFF. CDR3 in DNA: TGTGCCAGTAGTCCTCCCGGGACAGCTTACAATGAGCAGTTCTTC. The V gene is TRBV19, the J gene TRBJ2-1; 7 bases agree with TRBD1. CDR1 and CDR2 (germline): LNHDA, SQIVND (reference sequence). V lost 5 bases and J lost 4; bases outside the gene matches: 8. The CDR3 runs 15 residues.

CDR3 sequence: CASSEAGTGAKKLFF. The CDR3 region has the DNA TGTGCCAGCAGTGAAGCGGGGACAGGGGCTAAAAAACTGTTTTTT. V gene TRBV6-1 combines with J gene TRBJ1-4; 10 positions agree with TRBD1. Germline values: CDR1 MNHNS, CDR2 SASEGT. This CDR3 region has 15 residues. V shed 0 bases, J shed 9 bases, and the junction held 4 bases outside the gene matches.

The chain combines TRBV11-2 with TRBJ2-5; the match to TRBD2 covers 9 bases. After removal of 5 bases from V and 6 bases from J, the junction contained 13 bases not matched to a gene. CDR1 and CDR2 from the germline V gene are SGHAT and FQNNGV. The length of the CDR3 is 16 residues. CDR3 nucleotides: TGTGCCAGCAGCGTTTCCCGTCCTAGCGGGATTAAGACCCAGTACTTC. Protein product: CASSVSRPSGIKTQYF.

The J gene is TRBJ1-4, the V gene TRBV24-1; weak D call: TRBD1 (6 bases). CDR3 length: 14 amino acids. Trimming removed 12 bases from V and 10 bases from J, with 23 bases in between. CDR1 KGHDR and CDR2 SFDVKD come from the germline V gene. CDR3 in DNA: TGTGCCGCAGACGACAGGCCCGAGTGTATAAAACTGTTTTTT. Translating gives CAADDRPECIKLFF.

This clone was observed once. The rearrangement joins TRBV3-1 (or the pseudogene TRBV3-2) to TRBJ1-2; the match to TRBD1 covers 8 bases. V gave up 10 bases and J gave up 2 bases; unmatched junction bases: 3. Germline V CDR1 and CDR2: LGHDT, YNNKEL (reference sequence). This CDR3 has 12 residues. CDR3 coding DNA: TGTGCCACCCGACAGGGGAACTATGGCTACACCTTC. Residues: CATRQGNYGYTF.

This clone was detected once. The rearrangement uses TRBV2 and TRBJ1-5; tentatively, D is TRBD1 (6 bases). The CDR3 has 14 amino acids. Trimming cost V 7 bases and J 5 bases, with 15 bases left between them. CDR1 and CDR2 (germline): SNHLY, FYNNEI. Here the CDR3 reads CASKGQSVDQPQHF. The CDR3 coding sequence is TGTGCCAGCAAGGGACAAAGCGTGGATCAGCCCCAGCATTTT.

The chain combines TRBV18 with TRBJ1-4; no clear D gene. The CDR3 is made up of 15 amino acids. The germline gives CDR1 KGHSH, CDR2 LQKENI. The V end lost 8 bases, the J end lost 0 bases, and 13 bases lay between the germline ends. This CDR3 is CASLENPATNEKLFF. The CDR3 coding sequence is TGTGCCAGCCTTGAGAACCCCGCAACTAATGAAAAACTGTTTTTT. Variable domain in full (rest from reference TRBV18 and TRBJ1-4): NAGVMQNPRHLVRRRGQEARLRCSPMKGHSHVYWYRQLPEEGLKFMVYLQKENIIDESGMPKERFSAEFPKEGPSILRIQQVVRGDSAAYFCASLENPATNEKLFFGSGTQLSVL.

This clone was detected once. V and J are TRBV9 and TRBJ2-7; D not certain. The germline V and J ends were trimmed by 3 bases and 5 bases, with 12 bases remaining between them. Germline lookup yields CDR1 SGDLS and CDR2 YYNGEE. CDR3 length: 13 amino acids. The CDR3 bases are TGTGCCAGCAGCGCCCCGGAGTCTCACGAGCAGTACTTC. As protein: CASSAPESHEQYF.

This clone was counted once. The chain recombines TRBV10-3 with TRBJ2-7; D remains ambiguous. Trimming took off 4 bases at V and 3 bases at J, with 16 bases between the two ends. Germline V lookup: CDR1 ENHRY, CDR2 SYGVKD. CDR3 length: 15 amino acids. The CDR3 sequence: CAISALTETNYEQYF. The CDR3 region has the DNA TGTGCCATCAGTGCCCTCACAGAAACCAACTACGAGCAGTACTTC.